This T cell receptor beta chain was identified during a study of blood T cells in healthy people across ages. Looked up from germline, CDR1 is MDHEN and CDR2 is SYDVKM. V lost 1 base and J lost 6, with 12 bases in between. The CDR3 consists of 14 residues. Alongside a J-beta primer mix, a sample-barcoded 5' primer served in a second PCR lasting about 6 to 11 cycles. TCRdb passed the 5' RACE reads through MiXCR, listing each CDR3 protein once. The sample lists approximately 1.5 million distinct CDR3 sequences; almost 35% were seen once. The source material was blood. J is TRBJ1-2 and V is TRBV28, with D possibly TRBD1 on 6 matching bases. The TCR sequence derives from a woman between 25 and 40 years old in good health. For the CDR3, the DNA is TGTGCCAGCAGTTTATCCTCGGCAGGGGATGGCTACACCTTC. Translated: CASSLSSAGDGYTF.